The rows below give T cell receptor beta chains drawn from one sample of a study of brain T cells in children with intractable seizures. Sequenced by immunoSEQ multiplex PCR; TCRdb stores in-frame clones only, minus some. The data contain over 20,000 clones, around 94% of them seen just once; the ten biggest clones take up about 6%. The input for sequencing was peripheral blood, taken at surgery. Receptors were obtained from a boy under 18 with focal cortical dysplasia and intractable seizures. The CDR3 runs from the conserved cysteine through the conserved F or W. Each record gives: V gene, CDR3 length, clone size, D gene, J gene, CDR3 protein, CDR3 DNA. The D gene is left open where the match is weak. Not all rows give a size; the values are once, few, many and, for expanded clones, a class.

v_gene: TRBV7-9; len: 15; abundance: .; d_gene: .; j_gene: TRBJ2-2; CDR3aa: CASSPWTVNTGELFF; CDR3nt: TGTGCCAGCAGCCCGTGGACAGTAAACACCGGGGAGCTGTTTTTT
v_gene: TRBV27; len: 16; abundance: .; d_gene: TRBD2; j_gene: TRBJ2-3; CDR3aa: CASSFLAGGDTDTQYF; CDR3nt: TGTGCCAGCAGTTTTTTAGCGGGGGGGGACACAGATACGCAGTATTTT
v_gene: TRBV6-6; len: 16; abundance: .; d_gene: TRBD2; j_gene: TRBJ2-1; CDR3aa: CASSYLLAGYDNEQFF; CDR3nt: TGTGCCAGCAGTTACCTCCTAGCGGGATACGACAATGAGCAGTTCTTC
v_gene: TRBV11-1; len: 15; abundance: .; d_gene: .; j_gene: TRBJ2-1; CDR3aa: CASSVIPSGYNEQFF; CDR3nt: TGTGCCAGCAGCGTAATTCCGAGCGGGTACAATGAGCAGTTCTTC
v_gene: TRBV7-9; len: 15; abundance: .; d_gene: .; j_gene: TRBJ2-3; CDR3aa: CASSLDIRSTDTQYF; CDR3nt: TGTGCCAGCAGCTTGGACATCCGAAGCACAGATACGCAGTATTTT
v_gene: TRBV20-1; len: 14; abundance: .; d_gene: TRBD1; j_gene: TRBJ1-4; CDR3aa: CSASWDSRNEKLFF; CDR3nt: TGCAGTGCTAGTTGGGACAGCCGGAATGAAAAACTGTTTTTT
v_gene: TRBV6-2/TRBV6-3; len: 18; abundance: once; d_gene: TRBD2; j_gene: TRBJ2-3; CDR3aa: CASSPPGLAGGSTDTQYF; CDR3nt: TGTGCCAGCAGCCCTCCGGGACTAGCGGGGGGTAGCACAGATACGCAGTATTTT
v_gene: TRBV30; len: 11; abundance: .; d_gene: .; j_gene: TRBJ2-3; CDR3aa: CAWSGFDTQYF; CDR3nt: TGTGCCTGGAGTGGCTTCGATACGCAGTATTTT
v_gene: TRBV2; len: 12; abundance: .; d_gene: .; j_gene: TRBJ1-2; CDR3aa: CASTGVAYGYTF; CDR3nt: TGTGCCAGCACAGGGGTTGCCTATGGCTACACCTTC
v_gene: TRBV6-4; len: 15; abundance: .; d_gene: TRBD2; j_gene: TRBJ2-3; CDR3aa: CASSETSGGTDTQYF; CDR3nt: TGTGCCAGCAGTGAGACTAGCGGGGGCACAGATACGCAGTATTTT
v_gene: TRBV19; len: 14; abundance: .; d_gene: .; j_gene: TRBJ1-4; CDR3aa: CASSIRPTNEKLFF; CDR3nt: TGTGCCAGTAGTATACGGCCGACTAATGAAAAACTGTTTTTT
v_gene: TRBV7-9; len: 13; abundance: .; d_gene: .; j_gene: TRBJ2-7; CDR3aa: CASSRLQGHEQYF; CDR3nt: TGTGCCAGCAGCCGGTTACAGGGCCACGAGCAGTACTTC
v_gene: TRBV5-4; len: 14; abundance: few; d_gene: .; j_gene: TRBJ1-6; CDR3aa: CASSLDRDVSPLHF; CDR3nt: TGTGCCAGCAGCTTGGACAGGGATGTTTCACCCCTCCACTTT
v_gene: TRBV7-2; len: 14; abundance: .; d_gene: TRBD2; j_gene: TRBJ2-5; CDR3aa: CASSLHGGRETQYF; CDR3nt: TGTGCCAGCAGCTTACATGGCGGGAGAGAGACCCAGTACTTC
v_gene: TRBV4-2; len: 16; abundance: few; d_gene: TRBD2; j_gene: TRBJ2-1; CDR3aa: CASSQDPAGGVNEQFF; CDR3nt: TGTGCCAGCAGCCAAGATCCCGCGGGAGGGGTGAATGAGCAGTTCTTC
v_gene: TRBV19; len: 15; abundance: .; d_gene: TRBD1; j_gene: TRBJ2-2; CDR3aa: CASSRSRGLTGELFF; CDR3nt: TGTGCCAGTAGTAGAAGTAGGGGGCTCACCGGGGAGCTGTTTTTT
v_gene: TRBV30; len: 15; abundance: .; d_gene: TRBD2; j_gene: TRBJ2-1; CDR3aa: CAWRKVAGGRNEQFF; CDR3nt: TGTGCCTGGAGGAAGGTAGCGGGAGGGAGGAATGAGCAGTTCTTC
v_gene: TRBV12-5; len: 21; abundance: .; d_gene: TRBD2; j_gene: TRBJ2-7; CDR3aa: CASALILGTSGGRWGSYEQYF; CDR3nt: TGTGCTAGTGCCTTAATCCTGGGGACTAGCGGGGGGCGATGGGGATCCTACGAGCAGTACTTC
v_gene: TRBV28; len: 11; abundance: .; d_gene: .; j_gene: TRBJ1-1; CDR3aa: CASSLRNEAFF; CDR3nt: TGTGCCAGCAGTTTAAGGAATGAAGCTTTCTTT
v_gene: TRBV6-5; len: 15; abundance: .; d_gene: .; j_gene: TRBJ2-1; CDR3aa: CASSLSSPLGNEQFF; CDR3nt: TGTGCCAGTTCCTTGAGCAGTCCTCTTGGGAATGAGCAGTTCTTC
v_gene: TRBV3-1/TRBV3-2; len: 17; abundance: once; d_gene: TRBD2; j_gene: TRBJ2-5; CDR3aa: CASSQDGSGRDQETQYF; CDR3nt: TGTGCCAGCAGCCAAGATGGCAGCGGGAGGGATCAAGAGACCCAGTACTTC
v_gene: TRBV9; len: 15; abundance: .; d_gene: TRBD1; j_gene: TRBJ2-1; CDR3aa: CASSGSGTAYNEQFF; CDR3nt: TGTGCCAGCAGCGGCTCCGGGACAGCCTACAATGAGCAGTTCTTC
v_gene: TRBV6-5; len: 14; abundance: .; d_gene: .; j_gene: TRBJ1-1; CDR3aa: CASKDKLMNTEAFF; CDR3nt: TGTGCCAGCAAGGATAAGCTAATGAACACTGAAGCTTTCTTT
v_gene: TRBV27; len: 15; abundance: .; d_gene: .; j_gene: TRBJ1-1; CDR3aa: CASSLLGGLSTEAFF; CDR3nt: TGTGCCAGCAGTTTATTGGGAGGACTATCCACTGAAGCTTTCTTT
v_gene: TRBV27; len: 15; abundance: .; d_gene: .; j_gene: TRBJ1-6; CDR3aa: CASSAYRAGNSPLHF; CDR3nt: TGTGCCAGCAGTGCCTACAGGGCAGGGAATTCACCCCTCCACTTT
v_gene: TRBV24-1; len: 14; abundance: .; d_gene: .; j_gene: TRBJ2-3; CDR3aa: CATSDPRGPDTQYF; CDR3nt: TGTGCCACCAGTGATCCCAGGGGCCCAGATACGCAGTATTTT
v_gene: TRBV6-1; len: 14; abundance: .; d_gene: .; j_gene: TRBJ2-7; CDR3aa: CASSEDDTSYEQYF; CDR3nt: TGTGCCAGCAGTGAAGACGACACTTCCTACGAGCAGTACTTC
v_gene: TRBV18; len: 14; abundance: .; d_gene: .; j_gene: TRBJ1-1; CDR3aa: CASSPGPLNTEAFF; CDR3nt: TGTGCCAGCTCACCCGGGCCCCTGAACACTGAAGCTTTCTTT
v_gene: TRBV19; len: 15; abundance: .; d_gene: .; j_gene: TRBJ1-1; CDR3aa: CASSIGARLNTEAFF; CDR3nt: TGTGCCAGTAGTATAGGAGCTAGGCTAAACACTGAAGCTTTCTTT
v_gene: TRBV7-9; len: 14; abundance: .; d_gene: .; j_gene: TRBJ1-4; CDR3aa: CASREPGTREKLFF; CDR3nt: TGTGCCAGCAGAGAGCCAGGGACCCGTGAAAAACTGTTTTTT
v_gene: TRBV4-1; len: 16; abundance: .; d_gene: .; j_gene: TRBJ1-6; CDR3aa: CASSQEGLRRNSPLHF; CDR3nt: TGCGCCAGCAGCCAAGAAGGGTTGAGGAGGAATTCACCCCTCCACTTT
v_gene: TRBV19; len: 13; abundance: .; d_gene: .; j_gene: TRBJ2-5; CDR3aa: CASSVTRWETQYF; CDR3nt: TGTGCCAGTAGTGTGACTAGATGGGAGACCCAGTACTTC
v_gene: TRBV4-1; len: 19; abundance: .; d_gene: .; j_gene: TRBJ1-1; CDR3aa: CASSQGGRGPPEAGTEAFF; CDR3nt: TGCGCCAGCAGCCAGGGGGGGAGGGGTCCGCCGGAGGCTGGCACTGAAGCTTTCTTT
v_gene: TRBV19; len: 16; abundance: once; d_gene: .; j_gene: TRBJ2-1; CDR3aa: CASSSRDSSSYNEQFF; CDR3nt: TGTGCCAGTAGTTCCCGGGACTCGAGCTCCTACAATGAGCAGTTCTTC
v_gene: TRBV2; len: 14; abundance: .; d_gene: TRBD1; j_gene: TRBJ1-5; CDR3aa: CASSDDRGNQPQHF; CDR3nt: TGTGCCAGCAGTGACGACAGGGGCAATCAGCCCCAGCATTTT
v_gene: TRBV4-1; len: 17; abundance: .; d_gene: .; j_gene: TRBJ1-2; CDR3aa: CASSRPEWGQTNYGYTF; CDR3nt: TGCGCCAGCAGCCGTCCAGAGTGGGGACAAACTAACTATGGCTACACCTTC
v_gene: TRBV2; len: 15; abundance: .; d_gene: .; j_gene: TRBJ1-1; CDR3aa: CASRLSERALTEAFF; CDR3nt: TGTGCCAGCAGACTTAGCGAAAGGGCCCTGACTGAAGCTTTCTTT
v_gene: TRBV2; len: 14; abundance: once; d_gene: .; j_gene: TRBJ1-4; CDR3aa: CASESPGGREKLFF; CDR3nt: TGTGCCAGCGAGAGCCCCGGGGGACGAGAAAAACTGTTTTTT
v_gene: TRBV7-9; len: 11; abundance: .; d_gene: .; j_gene: TRBJ1-2; CDR3aa: CASSLIHGYTF; CDR3nt: TGTGCCAGCAGCTTAATCCATGGCTACACCTTC
v_gene: TRBV11-2; len: 14; abundance: once; d_gene: .; j_gene: TRBJ2-3; CDR3aa: CASSIPGRRDTQYF; CDR3nt: TGTGCCAGCAGCATCCCGGGGAGGAGGGATACGCAGTATTTT
v_gene: TRBV19; len: 13; abundance: .; d_gene: .; j_gene: TRBJ1-1; CDR3aa: CASSRGMNTEAFF; CDR3nt: TGTGCCAGTAGCCGGGGTATGAACACTGAAGCTTTCTTT
v_gene: TRBV15; len: 13; abundance: once; d_gene: .; j_gene: TRBJ2-3; CDR3aa: CAISGRGTDTQYF; CDR3nt: TGTGCCATTTCCGGACGAGGCACAGATACGCAGTATTTT
v_gene: TRBV7-8; len: 16; abundance: .; d_gene: .; j_gene: TRBJ2-2; CDR3aa: CASNTIANENTGELFF; CDR3nt: TGTGCCAGCAACACTATAGCAAACGAGAACACCGGGGAGCTGTTTTTT
v_gene: TRBV29-1; len: 14; abundance: .; d_gene: .; j_gene: TRBJ1-4; CDR3aa: CSVEGGRDNEKLFF; CDR3nt: TGCAGCGTTGAGGGGGGGCGCGATAATGAAAAACTGTTTTTT
v_gene: TRBV7-9; len: 14; abundance: .; d_gene: .; j_gene: TRBJ1-1; CDR3aa: CASSLNYRGTEAFF; CDR3nt: TGTGCCAGCAGCCTGAATTACCGCGGCACTGAAGCTTTCTTT
v_gene: TRBV19; len: 14; abundance: .; d_gene: .; j_gene: TRBJ2-3; CDR3aa: CASSDNLGTDTQYF; CDR3nt: TGTGCCAGTAGTGACAACTTGGGCACAGATACGCAGTATTTT
v_gene: TRBV7-9; len: 16; abundance: .; d_gene: .; j_gene: TRBJ2-5; CDR3aa: CASSPPRGLAKETQYF; CDR3nt: TGTGCCAGCAGCCCCCCGCGTGGGCTAGCAAAAGAGACCCAGTACTTC
v_gene: TRBV3-1/TRBV3-2; len: 14; abundance: .; d_gene: TRBD2; j_gene: TRBJ2-1; CDR3aa: CASSQETSGNEQFF; CDR3nt: TGTGCCAGCAGCCAAGAGACTAGCGGCAATGAGCAGTTCTTC
v_gene: TRBV4-1; len: 17; abundance: .; d_gene: TRBD1; j_gene: TRBJ2-3; CDR3aa: CASSQDWTGGSLDTQYF; CDR3nt: TGCGCCAGCAGCCAAGATTGGACAGGGGGGAGTCTAGATACGCAGTATTTT
v_gene: TRBV4-1; len: 15; abundance: .; d_gene: .; j_gene: TRBJ2-3; CDR3aa: CASSPSGGAADTQYF; CDR3nt: TGCGCCAGCAGTCCCTCTGGGGGGGCCGCAGATACGCAGTATTTT